This T cell receptor (beta chain) was identified during a study of OX40 agonist ivuxolimab in advanced cancers. Across the study: Patients received ivuxolimab, an agonistic anti-OX40 (CD134) antibody. Cohort: around 79% men, mean age about 62, aged about 23 to 79.

The assay was immunoSEQ multiplex PCR, and TCRdb's table has in-frame clones only and misses some. This table holds roughly 41,000 clones, over 75% found once. Baseline was the first blood sampling point, followed by cycle 4 day 1 and cycle 7 day 1. This CDR3 is built from 15 residues. With 4 bases clipped from V and 2 bases from J, the junction kept 6 bases outside the gene matches. Per the germline V gene, CDR1 is SQVTM and CDR2 is ANQGSEA. Worth noting for this clone: Antigen unknown.

Study-wide points: Low normalized T-cell clonal expansion was also seen in some nonresponders.

The chain couples TRBV29-1 to TRBJ2-3; 10 bases agree with TRBD2. The clonotype comes from an adult with an advanced solid tumor such as melanoma, head and neck, liver or kidney cancer. This specimen was CD4+ or CD8+ T cells sorted from blood, taken in a trial of the OX40 agonist ivuxolimab. The CDR3 is CSVASSGRSTDTQYF. The CDR3, as DNA: TGCAGCGTTGCTTCTAGCGGGAGATCCACAGATACGCAGTATTTT.